Following are 2 T cell receptor beta chains from one sample sequenced in a study of blood T cell repertoires in COVID-19 (TCRdb year 2020). The method was the immunoSEQ multiplex PCR assay. Not all clones reach the TCRdb copy of this immuneACCESS table, which keeps in-frame sequences only. Checked studies attribute under half of the gap to unresolved V genes and leave the rest unexplained. The sample table holds approximately 280,000 clones, of which more than 80% were seen once. Around 6.8% of the sample belongs to the ten largest clones. The specimen sequenced was peripheral blood. These receptors were collected from a woman between 25 and 40 years old with COVID-19, enrolled during active disease.

The V gene is TRBV10-3, the J gene TRBJ2-7; 10 bases match TRBD1. J gave up 2 bases and V 5 bases, and 3 bases lay outside the gene matches. Germline CDR1 is ENHRY and CDR2 is SYGVKD. The CDR3 totals 14 residues. CDR3 loop: CAISFDRGPYEQYF. The DNA of the CDR3 is TGTGCCATCAGTTTCGACAGGGGGCCCTACGAGCAGTACTTC.

The gene calls are TRBV9 and TRBJ1-5; 8 bases align to TRBD1. The CDR3 has 14 amino acids. The J segment lost 6 bases and the V segment lost 4 bases, leaving 6 bases of the junction unmatched. Germline V gene data show CDR1 as SGDLS and CDR2 as YYNGEE. The CDR3 loop reads CASSPDRESQPQHF. The CDR3 nucleotides read TGTGCCAGCAGCCCGGACAGGGAATCTCAGCCCCAGCATTTT.